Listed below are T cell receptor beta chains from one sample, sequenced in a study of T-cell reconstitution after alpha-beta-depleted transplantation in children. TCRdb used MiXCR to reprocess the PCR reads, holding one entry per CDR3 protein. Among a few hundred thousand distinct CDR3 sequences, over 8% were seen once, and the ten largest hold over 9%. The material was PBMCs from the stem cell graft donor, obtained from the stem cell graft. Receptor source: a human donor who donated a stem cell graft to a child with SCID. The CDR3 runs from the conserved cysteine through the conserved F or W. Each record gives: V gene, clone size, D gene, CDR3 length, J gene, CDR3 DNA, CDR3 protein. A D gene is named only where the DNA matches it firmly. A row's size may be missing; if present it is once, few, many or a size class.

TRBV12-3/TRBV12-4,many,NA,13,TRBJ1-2,TGTGCCAGCAGGGATAGTCGACCCTATGGCTACACCTTC,CASRDSRPYGYTF
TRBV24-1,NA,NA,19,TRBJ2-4,TGTGCCACCAGTGATTTTGGGGGTCCCCCCGGGATGGCCAAAAACATTCAGTACTTC,CATSDFGGPPGMAKNIQYF
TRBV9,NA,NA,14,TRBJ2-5,TGTGCCAGCAGCTTGGGACCAGTAATGGAGACCCAGTACTTC,CASSLGPVMETQYF
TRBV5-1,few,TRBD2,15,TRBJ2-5,TGCGCCAGCAGCTTCGGACTAGCGGGGGTCGAGACCCAGTACTTC,CASSFGLAGVETQYF
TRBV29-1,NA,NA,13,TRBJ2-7,TGCAGCGTTCGGGGCCGGGCAACCTACGAGCAGTACTTC,CSVRGRATYEQYF
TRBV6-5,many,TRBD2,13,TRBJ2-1,TGTGCCAGCAGACCGGGACTAGCGGATGAGCAGTTCTTC,CASRPGLADEQFF
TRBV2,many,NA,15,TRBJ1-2,TGTGCCAGCAATACGATCGACCCCTCGAGCTATGGCTACACCTTC,CASNTIDPSSYGYTF
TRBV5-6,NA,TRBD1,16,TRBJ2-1,TGTGCCAGCAGCTGGTTATGGGACAGGGGCTACAATGAGCAGTTCTTC,CASSWLWDRGYNEQFF
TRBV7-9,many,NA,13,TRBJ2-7,TGTGCCAGCAGCCCCTCGGACAGTAACGAGCAGTACTTC,CASSPSDSNEQYF
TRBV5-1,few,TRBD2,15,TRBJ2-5,TGCGCCAGCAGCTTGGATGAGGGACTAGGAGAGACCCAGTACTTC,CASSLDEGLGETQYF
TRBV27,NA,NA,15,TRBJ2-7,TGTGCCAGCCGCCCGTCGGGGTCTCCTTCCTACGAGCAGTACTTC,CASRPSGSPSYEQYF
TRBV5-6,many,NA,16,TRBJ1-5,TGTGCCAGCACCCAACTCGCCGGGGCTAGCAATCAGCCCCAGCATTTT,CASTQLAGASNQPQHF
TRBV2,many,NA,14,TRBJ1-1,TGTGCCAGCAGTGATTTAATAATGAACACTGAAGCTTTCTTT,CASSDLIMNTEAFF
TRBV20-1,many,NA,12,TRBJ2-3,TGCAGTGCTAGAGAGATGACGGATACGCAGTATTTT,CSAREMTDTQYF
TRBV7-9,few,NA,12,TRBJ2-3,TGTGCCAGCAGCTTCTCCGCAGATACGCAGTATTTT,CASSFSADTQYF
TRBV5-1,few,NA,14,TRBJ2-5,TGCGCCAGCAGCTCGAGACAGGACGGAGAGACCCAGTACTTC,CASSSRQDGETQYF
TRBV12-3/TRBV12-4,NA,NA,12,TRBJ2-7,TGTGCCAGCATGGGGAATACCTACGAGCAGTACTTC,CASMGNTYEQYF
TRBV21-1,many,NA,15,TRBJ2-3,TGTGCCAGCAGCCAATACGACACCCGCACAGATACGCAGTATTTT,CASSQYDTRTDTQYF
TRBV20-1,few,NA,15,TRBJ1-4,TGCAGTGCTCGCCCAAGACAGGCTCCTAATGAAAAACTGTTTTTT,CSARPRQAPNEKLFF
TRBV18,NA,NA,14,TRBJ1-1,TGTGCCAGCTCAAAAGACGGACGAACCACTGAAGCTTTCTTT,CASSKDGRTTEAFF
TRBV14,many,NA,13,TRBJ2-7,TGTGCCAGCAGCCATAACCCCGCCTACGAGCAGTACTTC,CASSHNPAYEQYF
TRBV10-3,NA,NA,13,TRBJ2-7,TGTGCCATCAGCTCCGGGACTTATGACGAGCAGTACTTC,CAISSGTYDEQYF
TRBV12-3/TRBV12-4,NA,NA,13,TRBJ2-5,TGTGCCAGCAGCATGAAGGTCCAAGAGACCCAGTACTTC,CASSMKVQETQYF
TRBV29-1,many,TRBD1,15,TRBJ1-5,TGCAGCGCGGTGACCGGGACAGATAGCAATCAGCCCCAGCATTTT,CSAVTGTDSNQPQHF
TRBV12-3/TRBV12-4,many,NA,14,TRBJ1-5,TGTGCCAGCAGCTTGACGGGGAGCAATCAGCCCCAGCATTTT,CASSLTGSNQPQHF
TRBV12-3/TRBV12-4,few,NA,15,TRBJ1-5,TGTGCCAGCAGTTTAATTCGGAATAGCAATCAGCCCCAGCATTTT,CASSLIRNSNQPQHF
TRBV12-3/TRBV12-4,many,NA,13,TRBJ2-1,TGTGCCAGCAGTTCGTCCCCGGGCAATGAGCAGTTCTTC,CASSSSPGNEQFF
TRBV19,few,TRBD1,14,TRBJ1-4,TGTGCCAGTAGTCCCGGGACAGGGGGACGAAAACTGTTTTTT,CASSPGTGGRKLFF
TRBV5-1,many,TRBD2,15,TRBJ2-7,TGCGCCAGCAGCTTGAGAATAGCGGGGGGGCGCGAGCAGTACTTC,CASSLRIAGGREQYF
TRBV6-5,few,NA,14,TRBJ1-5,TGTGCCAGCCGGACTCTAGGGAGCAATCAGCCCCAGCATTTT,CASRTLGSNQPQHF
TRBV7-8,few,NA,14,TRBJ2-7,TGTGCCAGCAGCTTACAGCGGGTTACCTACGAGCAGTACTTC,CASSLQRVTYEQYF
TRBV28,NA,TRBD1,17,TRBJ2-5,TGTGCCAGCAGTCCCCGACAGGGGGCTCCGGGGCAAGAGACCCAGTACTTC,CASSPRQGAPGQETQYF
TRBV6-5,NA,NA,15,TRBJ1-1,TGTGCCAGCAGTTACAAGCAGGGAACGGCGACTGAAGCTTTCTTT,CASSYKQGTATEAFF
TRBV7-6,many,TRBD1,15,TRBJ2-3,TGTGCCAGCAGCAGGACAGGGGTCCACCCAGATACGCAGTATTTT,CASSRTGVHPDTQYF
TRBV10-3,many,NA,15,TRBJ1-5,TGTGCCATCAGTGAGTTTTCAGGGTCTGATCAGCCCCAGCATTTT,CAISEFSGSDQPQHF
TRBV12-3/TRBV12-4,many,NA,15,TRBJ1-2,TGTGCCAGCAGTTTGTCCGGGGTGGAGGGCTATGGCTACACCTTC,CASSLSGVEGYGYTF
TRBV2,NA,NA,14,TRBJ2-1,TGTGCCAGCAGTGAGGGATCGAGTGGCGATGAGCAGTTCTTC,CASSEGSSGDEQFF
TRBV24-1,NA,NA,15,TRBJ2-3,TGTGCCACCAGTGATACCGGGACTAGCACAGATACGCAGTATTTT,CATSDTGTSTDTQYF
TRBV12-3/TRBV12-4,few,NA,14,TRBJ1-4,TGTGCCAGCAGTCGACAGGTGCCTAATGAAAAACTGTTTTTT,CASSRQVPNEKLFF
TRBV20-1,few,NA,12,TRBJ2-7,TGCAGTGCCCCCGGGGCTCTCTACGAGCAGTACTTC,CSAPGALYEQYF
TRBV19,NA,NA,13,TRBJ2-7,TGTGCCAGTAGTATTTCCGTGTGGGACGAGCAGTACTTC,CASSISVWDEQYF